The 5 T cell receptor beta chains in this list originate from one sample, sequenced in a study of blood T cells in healthy people across ages. A second PCR of 7 to 11 cycles used a sample-barcoded 5' primer and a J-beta primer mix. TCRdb itself ran the 5' RACE reads through MiXCR, one entry per CDR3 protein. The sample shows over a million distinct CDR3 sequences, 35% to 45% of them seen only once. The material sequenced was blood. The receptors here all came from a woman under 30 in good health.

The rearrangement joins TRBV4-1 to TRBJ2-1; D is ambiguous. With 1 base removed from V and 9 bases from J, the gap between germline ends came to 16 bases. The CDR3 runs to 15 residues. Germline V gives CDR1 MGHRA, CDR2 YSYEKL. The CDR3 sequence is CASSQVPGRGSEQFF. The DNA for the CDR3 is TGCGCCAGCAGCCAAGTACCGGGCCGCGGTAGTGAGCAGTTCTTC.

This clonotype was counted between two and nine times. The rearrangement joins TRBV11-2 to TRBJ2-1, with D uncertain. The CDR3 totals 14 residues. The ends were cut back, 5 bases at V and 3 bases at J, with 11 bases in the middle. In germline, CDR1 is SGHAT, CDR2 FQNNGV. CDR3 nucleotide sequence: TGTGCCAGCAGCCCCCCTCGGTACTACAATGAGCAGTTCTTC. It translates to CASSPPRYYNEQFF.

This chain links TRBV20-1 with TRBJ2-7; possibly TRBD1 for D (5 bases). This CDR3 is built from 12 residues. Trimming pared 5 bases from V and 1 base from J, leaving 9 bases between. Germline CDR1 is DFQATT and CDR2 is SNEGSKA (reference sequence). The CDR3 nucleotides read TGCAGTGCTCCCCGACAGTCCTACGAGCAGTACTTC. This codes for CSAPRQSYEQYF.

The rearrangement joins TRBV27 to TRBJ2-1, with D perhaps TRBD2 (6 bases). The J call may not be correct, given that the DNA end is closer to TRBJ2-7. There are 14 residues in the CDR3. Germline-derived CDR1 and CDR2 are MNHEY and SMNVEV (reference sequence). The CDR3 loop is CASTGEPSYNEQYF. The CDR3 DNA sequence: TGTGCCAGTACGGGAGAACCCTCCTACAATGAGCAGTACTTC.

Here the CDR3 DNA reads TGCGCCAGCAGTGGGCGGAAGGGAATAGGGAATGAGCAGTTCTTC. As protein: CASSGRKGIGNEQFF. The chain employs TRBV10-2 and TRBJ2-1; D unclear. V lost 4 bases to trimming and J lost 7 bases, with 17 bases between them. Germline-derived CDR1 and CDR2 are WSHSY and SAAADI. This CDR3 contains 15 residues.